This T cell receptor beta chain originates from a study of shared clonotypes between healthy human individuals. As for the study in general: The donor group consisted of two women and three men, aged 18 to 49. CD4 naive and memory got three plates each, CD8 naive two, CD8 memory one. Findings and limits, study-wide: Few donors restricted represented genetic and exposure-history diversity. Donor clonotype sharing was expected to depend on sequencing depth.

The ends were cut back, 3 bases at V and 6 bases at J, with 15 bases in the middle. Germline CDR1 SGDLS, CDR2 YYNGEE. CDR3 length: 14 amino acids. This clone came up once. The antigen remains unidentified. Clones were read by immunoSEQ multiplex PCR, and TCRdb kept only the in-frame ones, dropping some. The profile shows under 2.5 million clones, around 93% of them singletons. The sample consisted of naive CD4+ T cells from PBMCs. Subset given: CD45RA+ positively selected. The clonotype originates from a man in his late teens or twenties in good health. Some clones in this sample may be carry-over from other donors' samples. The chain uses TRBV9 and TRBJ1-1; tentatively, D is TRBD1 (5 bases). Here the CDR3 DNA reads TGTGCCAGCAGCGCCGGGGGGTGGAGGTCTGAAGCTTTCTTT. This codes for CASSAGGWRSEAFF.